The entry below describes one TCR beta chain. The antigen remains undetermined. Just one base apart from a much larger clone, this may be a read error. CDR3 length: 14 residues. The V gene's germline CDR1 is SGHTA and CDR2 FQGNSA. The data derive from a study of T-cell reconstitution after alpha-beta-depleted transplantation in children. Study-wide points: After transplant, high TCRbeta diversity at day 60 in some patients arose from surviving recipient T cells and thymic progenitors. The authors attributed T-cell counts and diversity one year after transplant mostly to newly produced T cells. Several hundred expanded graft clones reportedly supplied alpha-beta T cells about two months after transplant.

Unique molecular identifiers were built into the TCRbeta library. TCRdb redid the calling of the PCR reads with MiXCR, one entry per CDR3 protein. The sample has over 200,000 distinct CDR3 sequences; approximately 11% are singletons. The chain uses TRBV7-2 and TRBJ2-1; no reliable D call. The sample was PBMCs, taken before TCRalphabeta/CD19-depleted stem cell transplant. This receptor was identified in a child under two years old with acute myeloid leukemia, due to receive a stem cell transplant. CDR3 amino acids: CASGFSLSGNEQFF. The CDR3 DNA sequence: TGTGCCAGCGGCTTCTCACTGTCCGGAAATGAGCAGTTCTTC.